The present T cell receptor (beta chain) was sequenced within a study of T cell changes during pregnancy in multiple sclerosis. Assay used: immunoSEQ multiplex PCR; TCRdb lists only in-frame clones, some missing. The sample contains approximately 70,000 clones, about 92% of which appear only once. This specimen consisted of peripheral blood, obtained after pregnancy. The source is a female donor with multiple sclerosis, enrolled in a pregnancy study.

The CDR3 spells CASSPSRDSSYEQYF. In DNA, the CDR3 is TGTGCCAGCAGCCCATCCCGGGACTCTTCCTACGAGCAGTACTTC. The V call is TRBV7-8, the J call TRBJ2-7; perhaps TRBD2 as D (6 bases). The CDR3 covers 15 residues. V was shortened by 5 bases and J by 1 base, with 15 bases between the two germline ends. Germline V CDR1 and CDR2: SGHVS, FQNEAQ.